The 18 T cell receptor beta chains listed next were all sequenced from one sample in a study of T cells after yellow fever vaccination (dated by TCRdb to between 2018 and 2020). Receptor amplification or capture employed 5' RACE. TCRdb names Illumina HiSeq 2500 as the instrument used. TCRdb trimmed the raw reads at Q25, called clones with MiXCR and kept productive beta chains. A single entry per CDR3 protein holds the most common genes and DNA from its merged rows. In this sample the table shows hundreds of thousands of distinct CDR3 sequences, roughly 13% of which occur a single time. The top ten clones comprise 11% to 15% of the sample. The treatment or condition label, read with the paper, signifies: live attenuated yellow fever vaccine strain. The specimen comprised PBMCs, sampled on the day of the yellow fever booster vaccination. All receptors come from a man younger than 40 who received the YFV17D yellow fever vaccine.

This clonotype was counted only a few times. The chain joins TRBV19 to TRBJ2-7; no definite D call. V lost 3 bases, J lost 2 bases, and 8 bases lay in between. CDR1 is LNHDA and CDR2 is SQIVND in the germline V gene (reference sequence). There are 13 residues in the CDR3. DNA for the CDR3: TGTGCCAGTAGTATTTCGGATACCTACGAGCAGTACTTC. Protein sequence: CASSISDTYEQYF.

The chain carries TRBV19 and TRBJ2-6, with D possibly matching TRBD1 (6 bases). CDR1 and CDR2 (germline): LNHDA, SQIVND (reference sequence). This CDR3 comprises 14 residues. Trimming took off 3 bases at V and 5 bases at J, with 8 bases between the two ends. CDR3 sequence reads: CASSIQGRANVLTF. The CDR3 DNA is TGTGCCAGTAGTATCCAGGGGAGGGCCAACGTCCTGACTTTC.

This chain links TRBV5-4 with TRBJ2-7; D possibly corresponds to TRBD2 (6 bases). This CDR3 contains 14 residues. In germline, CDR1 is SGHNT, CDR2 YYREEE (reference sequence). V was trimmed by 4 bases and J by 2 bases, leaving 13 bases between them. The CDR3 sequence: CASSGKAGPYEQYF. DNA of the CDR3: TGTGCCAGCAGCGGCAAAGCGGGCCCCTACGAGCAGTACTTC. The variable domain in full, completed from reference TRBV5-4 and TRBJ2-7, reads ETGVTQSPTHLIKTRGQQVTLRCSSQSGHNTVSWYQQALGQGPQFIFQYYREEENGRGNFPPRFSGLQFPNYSSELNVNALELDDSALYLCASSGKAGPYEQYFGPGTRLTVT.

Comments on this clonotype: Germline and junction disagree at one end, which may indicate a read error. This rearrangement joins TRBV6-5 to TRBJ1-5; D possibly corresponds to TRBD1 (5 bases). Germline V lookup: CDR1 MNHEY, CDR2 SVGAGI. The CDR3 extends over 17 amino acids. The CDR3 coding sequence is TGTGCCTGCAGTTACTCAGGGACGCGGGCCCTCAATCAGCCCCAGCATTTT. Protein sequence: CACSYSGTRALNQPQHF.

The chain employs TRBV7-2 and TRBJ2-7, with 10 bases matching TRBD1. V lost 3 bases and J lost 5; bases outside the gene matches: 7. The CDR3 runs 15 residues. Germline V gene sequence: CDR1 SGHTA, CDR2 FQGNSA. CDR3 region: CASSLVPGQGNEQYF. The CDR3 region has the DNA TGTGCCAGCAGCTTGGTCCCGGGACAGGGGAACGAGCAGTACTTC.

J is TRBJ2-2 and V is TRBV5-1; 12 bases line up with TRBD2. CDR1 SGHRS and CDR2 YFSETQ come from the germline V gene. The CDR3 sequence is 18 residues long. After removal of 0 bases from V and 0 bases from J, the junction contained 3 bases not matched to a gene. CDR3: CASSLVTSGSSNTGELFF. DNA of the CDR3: TGCGCCAGCAGCTTGGTGACTAGCGGGAGTTCGAACACCGGGGAGCTGTTTTTT.

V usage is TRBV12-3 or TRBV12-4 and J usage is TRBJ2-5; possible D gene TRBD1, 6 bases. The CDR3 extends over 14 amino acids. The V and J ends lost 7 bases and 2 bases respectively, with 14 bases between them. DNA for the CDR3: TGTGCCAGCACCCCCTTCGGACAGCAAGAGACCCAGTACTTC. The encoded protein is CASTPFGQQETQYF.

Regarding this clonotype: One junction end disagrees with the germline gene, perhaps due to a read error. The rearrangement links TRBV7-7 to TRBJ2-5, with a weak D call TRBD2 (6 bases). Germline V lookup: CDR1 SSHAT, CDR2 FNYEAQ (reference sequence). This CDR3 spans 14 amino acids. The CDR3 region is CASSLGLHQETQYF. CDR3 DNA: TGTGCTAGCAGCTTAGGACTACACCAAGAGACCCAGTACTTC.

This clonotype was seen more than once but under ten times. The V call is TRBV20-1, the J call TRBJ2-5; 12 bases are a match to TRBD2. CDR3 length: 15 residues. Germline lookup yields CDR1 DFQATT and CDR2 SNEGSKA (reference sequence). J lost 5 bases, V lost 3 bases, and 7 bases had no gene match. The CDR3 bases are TGCAGTGCTAGCACTAGCGGGAGGATTGAGGAGACCCAGTACTTC. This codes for CSASTSGRIEETQYF.

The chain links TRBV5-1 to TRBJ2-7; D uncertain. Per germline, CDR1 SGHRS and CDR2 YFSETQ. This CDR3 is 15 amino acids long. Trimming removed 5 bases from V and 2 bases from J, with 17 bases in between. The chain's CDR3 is CASRRSTDSTYEQYF. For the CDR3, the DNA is TGCGCCAGCAGAAGGAGCACTGACTCCACCTACGAGCAGTACTTC.

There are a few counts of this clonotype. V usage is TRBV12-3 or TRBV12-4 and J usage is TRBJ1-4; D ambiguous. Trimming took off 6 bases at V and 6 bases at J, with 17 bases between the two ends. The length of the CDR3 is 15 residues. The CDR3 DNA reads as TGTGCCAGCAGGCGCCGGGGAGGGCCGGATGAAAAACTGTTTTTT. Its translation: CASRRRGGPDEKLFF.

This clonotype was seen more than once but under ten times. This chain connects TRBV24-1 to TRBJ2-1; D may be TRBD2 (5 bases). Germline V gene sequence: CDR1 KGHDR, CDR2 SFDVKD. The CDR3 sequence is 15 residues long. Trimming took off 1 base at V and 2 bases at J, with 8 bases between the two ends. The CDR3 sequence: CATSDFTGTYNEQFF. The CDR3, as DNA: TGTGCCACCAGTGATTTTACGGGGACCTACAATGAGCAGTTCTTC.

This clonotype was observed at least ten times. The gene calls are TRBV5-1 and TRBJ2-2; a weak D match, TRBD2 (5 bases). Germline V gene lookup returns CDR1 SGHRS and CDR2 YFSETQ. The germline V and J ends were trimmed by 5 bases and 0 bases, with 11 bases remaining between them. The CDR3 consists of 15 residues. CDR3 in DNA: TGCGCCAGCAGGTGGAGCGGAACGAACACCGGGGAGCTGTTTTTT. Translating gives CASRWSGTNTGELFF.

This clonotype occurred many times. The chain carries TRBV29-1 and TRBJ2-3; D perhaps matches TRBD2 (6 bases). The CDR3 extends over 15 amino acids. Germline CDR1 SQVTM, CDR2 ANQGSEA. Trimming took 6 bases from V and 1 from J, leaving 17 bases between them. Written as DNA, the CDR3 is TGCAGCGTCACATTGGAGGGCGGAGGCACAGATACGCAGTATTTT. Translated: CSVTLEGGGTDTQYF.

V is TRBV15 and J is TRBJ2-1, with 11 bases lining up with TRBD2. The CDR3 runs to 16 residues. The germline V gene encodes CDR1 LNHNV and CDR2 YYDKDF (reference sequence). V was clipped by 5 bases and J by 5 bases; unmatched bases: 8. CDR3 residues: CATSGRGTSGNNEQFF. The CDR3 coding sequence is TGTGCCACCAGCGGCCGGGGGACTAGCGGTAACAATGAGCAGTTCTTC.

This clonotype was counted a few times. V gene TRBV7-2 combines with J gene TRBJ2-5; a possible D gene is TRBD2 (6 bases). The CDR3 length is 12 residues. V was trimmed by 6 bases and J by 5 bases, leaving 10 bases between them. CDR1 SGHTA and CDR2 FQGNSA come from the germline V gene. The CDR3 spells CASSWGVETQYF. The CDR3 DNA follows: TGTGCCAGCAGTTGGGGGGTGGAGACCCAGTACTTC.

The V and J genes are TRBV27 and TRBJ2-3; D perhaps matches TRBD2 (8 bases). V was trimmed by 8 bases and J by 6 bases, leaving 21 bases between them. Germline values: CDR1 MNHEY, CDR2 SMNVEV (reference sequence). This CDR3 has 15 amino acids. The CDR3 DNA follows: TGTGCCAGCGGCCCTCCGGGAGGGGGCTTTGATACGCAGTATTTT. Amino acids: CASGPPGGGFDTQYF.

CDR3 coding DNA: TGTGCCGGTTCGCCACTCATGGGACTAGCCCTCTACAATGAGCAGTTCTTC. Protein product: CAGSPLMGLALYNEQFF. The chain couples TRBV2 to TRBJ2-1; 9 bases line up with TRBD2. V was clipped by 11 bases and J by 3 bases; unmatched bases: 17. Germline V gene data show CDR1 as SNHLY and CDR2 as FYNNEI. The CDR3 extends over 17 amino acids.